This TCR beta chain was sequenced for a study of cytomegalovirus exposure and HLA in healthy donors (dated by TCRdb to 2016 to 2017). Background on the whole study: An earlier analysis of approximately 640 of the donors reported about 290 Gb of sequence data and some 120 million unique TCR beta sequences from about 200 million T cells. An early release covering roughly 640 HLA-typed donors comprised approximately 290 gigabases of sequencing data and approximately 85 million unique TCR sequences. Of the 398 genotyped donors, approximately 81% were placed in the genetic ancestry cluster associated with self-reported Caucasian donors. The study was designed to test whether signatures of past pathogen exposure could be identified by cataloging public T cell receptors. The study profiled the T cell repertoires of hundreds of subjects by immunosequencing and related them to cytomegalovirus serostatus. Along with the roughly 700-subject first cohort, a separate validation cohort of over 90 different subjects was used. High-throughput TCR immunosequencing, statistical association of individual TCRs with disease status, and machine learning were combined to predict cytomegalovirus infection status. In a later analysis, previously published TCR beta repertoires from some 640 donors were re-analyzed and high-resolution HLA genotyping was added so that TCR occurrence patterns could be studied. Rather than drawing on any new phenotypic data, the later analysis identified candidate immune exposures from TCR beta sequences and the way those sequences occurred across donors. An earlier analysis of nearly 600 of the donors applied high-throughput TCR beta sequencing to assess whether each TCR beta V gene segment acted as functional or pseudogenic. Donor age, sex, ethnicity and CMV serostatus were compiled alongside the repertoire data. A later genetic analysis took genome-wide SNP genotypes for about three fifths of the roughly 670 donors and used that subset as a discovery cohort. Every discovery cohort repertoire had been produced on one sequencing platform. Both class I and class II loci were covered by HLA typing, at four-digit resolution. The number of typed donors differed by locus: roughly 629-630 for A, B, C, DRB1 and DQB1; 500 to 550 for DQA1; some 610 for DPA1; and around 490 for DPB1. A few DR-DQ haplotypes were treated as single units for association and clustering because of strong linkage in the cohort. Among almost 400 genotyped donors of the cohort, an average of around 240,000 unique TCR beta nucleotide sequences were sequenced per donor, around a sixth of them non-productive. On the study overall, not on this receptor specifically: Sequencing depth was assumed to be roughly uniform across donors in the presence/absence analyses, though that assumption may not hold. Because the 87-base-pair reads could not distinguish some IMGT-functional V segments, including TRBV6-2 and TRBV6-3, those segments were excluded. Broadly in line with IMGT annotations, most TCR beta V segments showed up in productive rearrangements about 87% or about 30% of the time in an earlier analysis of 587 of the donors. In a later analysis, around 15,000 TCR beta sequences were associated with specific HLA alleles at a false discovery rate of 0.05. In a later analysis, HLA-associated TCR beta chains were found to be more clonally expanded and to have lower generation probabilities than equally common non-associated chains. A few of the identified cytomegalovirus-associated TCR beta chains were confirmed in vitro to be specific for cytomegalovirus antigens. Correlated functional status among segregating V segments might reflect linkage disequilibrium, but an unknown experimental factor could not be ruled out. In a later genetic analysis, a missense DCLRE1C variant was associated with V-gene and J-gene trimming of TCR beta chains, and the association was replicated in an independent cohort. Most TCR sequences were seen in very few donors, while some public TCRs were found in many individuals. A further reported finding was that TCR beta sequences accurately predicted the HLA-A and HLA-B alleles for most subjects in the first cohort. The authors suggested that the approach could potentially be extended to other disease states and immunological phenotypes. A later analysis found that TCR association rates varied across HLA loci, with DRB1 alleles showing the most associated TCRs and HLA-C alleles the fewest. A later analysis found that most CMV-associated TCR beta chains appeared HLA-restricted, with HLA associations seemingly driven largely by CMV exposure. Because counts were too low, roughly 18 rarely observed V segments, including chromosome 9 orphons, were left out of the earlier analysis of a few hundred of the donors. Several of the top co-occurrence clusters appeared to be linked to parvovirus B19, influenza, CMV and Epstein-Barr virus, according to a later analysis. Assigning TCR associations to individual alleles was difficult when HLA alleles, especially DR and DQ, strongly co-occurred. Cytomegalovirus status was reported to be diagnosed by the classifier with high specificity and sensitivity in both the original and validation cohorts. The study listed 150 to 200 TCR beta chains as associated with cytomegalovirus. According to a later genetic analysis, donors in an Asian-associated ancestry cluster had fewer N-insertions in productive TCRs than the roughly 670-donor mean. Because some donors lacked HLA typing at each locus, the association tests relied only on the typed subset. For the cohort, immune exposure information was limited to CMV serostatus. In this cohort, only TCR beta chains were sequenced, and detectable features were limited by the absence of alpha or paired-chain data. A cluster of highly shared sequence variants was judged likely to be a technical artifact of the sequencing pipeline.

V gives up 2 bases and J gives up 2 bases, and the segment between their germline ends measures 10 bases. For CDR1 and CDR2, the germline V gene lists SGHAT and FQNNGV. Reading from cysteine to phenylalanine, the CDR3 counts 14 amino acids. The entry retains the CDR3 DNA only, 42 bases that are in frame from base 1. The method was the immunoSEQ multiplex PCR assay. For the multiplex PCR, a mixture combining 60 forward primers for TCR Vbeta segments and 13 reverse primers for TCR Jbeta segments was used. The CDR3 region of rearranged TCR beta genes was amplified from genomic DNA with a multiplex PCR assay. On the Illumina HiSeq System, the amplified TCR beta libraries were sequenced as 87-base-pair reads. The original pipeline was this. In a later analysis, roughly 80 million unique TCR beta chains were counted across the roughly 700 repertoires, and about 9.9 million of these chains were shared by at least two donors. To remove PCR and sequencing errors, raw reads were error-corrected and collapsed into unique sequences using a nearest-neighbor algorithm that merged closely related sequences. Alignment of CDR3 sequences to IMGT reference sequences was used to assign V, D and J gene segments. Each retained sequence needed at least a six-nucleotide match to both a V gene segment and a J gene segment. A rearrangement counted as productive if the CDR3 had no stop codons and remained in frame with V and J, and every other rearrangement counted as non-productive. Following IMGT convention, CDR3 was defined as the stretch from the second conserved V-encoded cysteine to the conserved J-encoded phenylalanine. The earlier analysis of around 640 of the donors excluded sequences that lacked an unambiguous match to a single V gene segment. An earlier analysis of several hundred of the donors called V segments functional above 56.7% productive rearrangements and segregating when the between-donor standard deviation exceeded 5%. A statistical classification framework was developed to diagnose cytomegalovirus status using the catalog of TCR beta chain sequences. A later analysis assigned V and J genes by comparing TCR nucleotide sequences with IMGT/GENE-DB human TR gene sequences. In a later analysis, CDR3 sequences and most-parsimonious VDJ recombination scenarios were assigned using the TCRdist pipeline. A later analysis defined each TCR beta chain by its CDR3 amino acid sequence plus V-gene family, and excluded reads lacking a unique V-gene family. In a later analysis, around 600 highly shared, low-generation-probability nucleotide sequences were removed to address suspected cross-contamination and a sequencing artifact. In a later analysis, a clonal expansion index for each public chain was calculated from normalized within-repertoire ranks of inferred template counts. In a later analysis, generation probabilities were computed with a VDJ recombination model fitted to out-of-frame rearrangements, and the resulting probabilities were checked against IGoR. In a later analysis, TCR-TCR, TCR-HLA and TCR-CMV co-occurrence was scored with hypergeometric tests, and a repertoire-size bias correction was applied to TCR pairs. To estimate false discovery rates, a later analysis permuted the HLA or CMV assignments 20 times. In a later analysis, co-occurring TCRs were grouped with DBSCAN, and TCRdist sequence similarity was added when clustering was performed within HLA-allele-positive subsets. Co-occurrence clustering excluded repertoires with fewer than 30,000 or more than 120,000 public chains, plus five with anomalous nucleotide sharing. What TCRdb holds here is the immuneACCESS table cut down to in-frame rearrangements. Part of the clones is not present; checked against another copy, under half of the missing clones reflect an unresolved V gene, and the others are unexplained. That table supplies the V and J calls and clone size; D and trimming were determined from the DNA. The sample data list 150,000 to 200,000 clones, and about 69% of these were observed just once. The ten largest clones add up to over 2% of the sample.

In the case of this clone: Its specific antigen is unknown. Base qualities are not at hand, and no much larger clone is one base apart.

In total, 666 healthy bone marrow donors made up the cohort. Cohort members were all nominally healthy when sampled, although unrecorded immune exposures were likely present. CMV serostatus was positive for about 290 and negative for about 55% of the 666 cohort members, and was not recorded for this donor. A peripheral blood sample was provided by each donor, and peripheral blood mononuclear cells were used for TCR beta sequencing. Genomic DNA was extracted from the blood cell samples with the Qiagen DNeasy Blood Extraction Kit. The rearrangement combines TRBV11-2 with TRBJ2-7, with the D gene not clear enough to name. Sequencing was done on a sample of PBMCs. The sequence came from a human donor in good health. The nucleotides are TGTGCCAGCAGCTTATGGCAGGTCGCCTACGAGCAGTACTTC. It encodes CASSLWQVAYEQYF.